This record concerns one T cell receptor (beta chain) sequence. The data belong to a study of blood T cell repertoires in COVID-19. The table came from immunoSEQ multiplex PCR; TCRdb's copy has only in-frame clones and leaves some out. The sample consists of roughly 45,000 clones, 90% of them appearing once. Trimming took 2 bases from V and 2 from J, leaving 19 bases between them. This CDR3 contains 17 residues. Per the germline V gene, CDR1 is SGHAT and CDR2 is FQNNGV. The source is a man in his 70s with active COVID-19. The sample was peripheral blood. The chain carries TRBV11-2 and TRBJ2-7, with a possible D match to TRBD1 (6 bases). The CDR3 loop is CASSLISGHRRTYEQYF. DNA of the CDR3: TGTGCCAGCAGCTTAATCTCGGGACACAGGAGGACCTACGAGCAGTACTTC.